Listed below are T cell receptor beta chains from one sample, sequenced in a study of response to subunit inactivated influenza vaccine. TCRdb passed the RT-PCR reads through MiXCR, listing each CDR3 protein once. The data contain about 540,000 distinct CDR3 sequences, approximately 22% of them seen just once; the ten biggest clones take up 2.5% to 3.5%. The sample was also linked to a second study, of T cells expressing NK-cell markers.

The source was CD4+ T cells sorted from PBMCs, collected 11 to 12 days after vaccination. Receptors originate from a man between 45 and 60 years old who received an inactivated influenza vaccine. The CDR3 runs from the conserved cysteine through the conserved F or W. The order of the fields is D gene, J gene, clone size, V gene, CDR3 DNA, CDR3 protein. A D gene is named only where the DNA matches it firmly. Only part of the rows carry a size: once, few, many, or a class if the clone is expanded.

d_call: -; j_call: TRBJ1-3; clone_size: -; v_call: TRBV7-2; cdr3_nt: TGTGCCAGCACTAAGCAGCCCAACTCTGGAAACACCATATATTTT; cdr3_aa: CASTKQPNSGNTIYF
d_call: TRBD1; j_call: TRBJ2-3; clone_size: -; v_call: TRBV5-1; cdr3_nt: TGCGCCAGCAGAACGGGACAGAGCACAGATACGCAGTATTTT; cdr3_aa: CASRTGQSTDTQYF
d_call: TRBD2; j_call: TRBJ2-3; clone_size: -; v_call: TRBV5-1; cdr3_nt: TGCGCCAGCAGAGCTGAGGACGGGGGGGTTGCAGGCACAGATACGCAGTATTTT; cdr3_aa: CASRAEDGGVAGTDTQYF
d_call: TRBD2; j_call: TRBJ2-1; clone_size: many; v_call: TRBV7-7; cdr3_nt: TGTGCCAGCAGCCCGAGCGGGAACTCCTACAATGAGCAGTTCTTC; cdr3_aa: CASSPSGNSYNEQFF
d_call: TRBD2; j_call: TRBJ2-1; clone_size: few; v_call: TRBV5-1; cdr3_nt: TGCGCCAGCAGCTGGGGACTAACGGGCCCCTACAATGAGCAGTTCTTC; cdr3_aa: CASSWGLTGPYNEQFF
d_call: TRBD1; j_call: TRBJ2-5; clone_size: -; v_call: TRBV20-1; cdr3_nt: TGCAGTGCTAGCGTTACAGGGGGGCAAGAGACCCAGTACTTC; cdr3_aa: CSASVTGGQETQYF
d_call: -; j_call: TRBJ2-3; clone_size: few; v_call: TRBV5-1; cdr3_nt: TGCGCCAGCAGCTTGTATAGGGGAATGACAGATACGCAGTATTTT; cdr3_aa: CASSLYRGMTDTQYF
d_call: -; j_call: TRBJ1-2; clone_size: few; v_call: TRBV7-9; cdr3_nt: TGTGCCAGCAGCTTAAGGTCGGGGAGAGGCTACACCTTC; cdr3_aa: CASSLRSGRGYTF
d_call: TRBD1; j_call: TRBJ1-1; clone_size: -; v_call: TRBV14; cdr3_nt: TGTGCCAGCAGACTTACAGGGGGCGAGCTCGCGAACACTGAAGCTTTCTTT; cdr3_aa: CASRLTGGELANTEAFF
d_call: -; j_call: TRBJ2-5; clone_size: few; v_call: TRBV7-9; cdr3_nt: TGTGCCAGCAGCTTATTGGTGGGAGGAGATCCGGAGACCCAGTACTTC; cdr3_aa: CASSLLVGGDPETQYF
d_call: TRBD1; j_call: TRBJ2-7; clone_size: -; v_call: TRBV5-6; cdr3_nt: TGTGCCAGCAGCTTCCGAGGACAGGGGGGGTACGAGCAGTACTTC; cdr3_aa: CASSFRGQGGYEQYF
d_call: -; j_call: TRBJ2-1; clone_size: -; v_call: TRBV5-1; cdr3_nt: TGCGCCAGCAGCAAGGACGTTGGGGGGAAGTATGAGCAGTTCTTC; cdr3_aa: CASSKDVGGKYEQFF
d_call: -; j_call: TRBJ2-4; clone_size: -; v_call: TRBV5-1; cdr3_nt: TGCGCCAGCAGCTTTGACCTCAAAAACATTCAGTACTTC; cdr3_aa: CASSFDLKNIQYF
d_call: TRBD1; j_call: TRBJ1-4; clone_size: few; v_call: TRBV5-1; cdr3_nt: TGCGCCAGCAGCTTCGGACAGGAGGCAACTAATGAAAAACTGTTTTTT; cdr3_aa: CASSFGQEATNEKLFF
d_call: TRBD1; j_call: TRBJ2-5; clone_size: -; v_call: TRBV12-3/TRBV12-4; cdr3_nt: TGTGCCAGCAGTCCGCACCGGGACAGGGGGCAAGAGACCCAGTACTTC; cdr3_aa: CASSPHRDRGQETQYF
d_call: TRBD1; j_call: TRBJ1-2; clone_size: -; v_call: TRBV5-1; cdr3_nt: TGCGCCAGCAGTGCAGGGGGTGGCTACACCTTC; cdr3_aa: CASSAGGGYTF
d_call: -; j_call: TRBJ2-2; clone_size: few; v_call: TRBV18; cdr3_nt: TGTGCCAGCTCACCGGAGCCGAACACCGGGGAGCTGTTTTTT; cdr3_aa: CASSPEPNTGELFF
d_call: TRBD2; j_call: TRBJ2-4; clone_size: -; v_call: TRBV7-9; cdr3_nt: TGTGCCAGCAGTTCGTATCTAGCGGGAGGGCGAAAAAACATTCAGTACTTC; cdr3_aa: CASSSYLAGGRKNIQYF
d_call: TRBD2; j_call: TRBJ2-5; clone_size: few; v_call: TRBV20-1; cdr3_nt: TGCAGTGCTAGAGATTCAAAGCGGGGGGGACAAGAGACCCAGTACTTC; cdr3_aa: CSARDSKRGGQETQYF
d_call: -; j_call: TRBJ1-4; clone_size: many; v_call: TRBV28; cdr3_nt: TGTGCCAGCAGCCTAAGGACGGCAACTAATGAAAAACTGTTTTTT; cdr3_aa: CASSLRTATNEKLFF
d_call: -; j_call: TRBJ1-1; clone_size: few; v_call: TRBV12-3/TRBV12-4; cdr3_nt: TGTGCCAGCAGTTCGGCCACTGAGGCTTTCTTT; cdr3_aa: CASSSATEAFF
d_call: -; j_call: TRBJ2-3; clone_size: few; v_call: TRBV5-1; cdr3_nt: TGCGCCAGCAGTACAACCGGGGATACGCAGTATTTT; cdr3_aa: CASSTTGDTQYF
d_call: -; j_call: TRBJ2-2; clone_size: few; v_call: TRBV24-1; cdr3_nt: TGTGCCACCAGTGGGGACACCGGGGAGCTGTTTTTT; cdr3_aa: CATSGDTGELFF